Reported below is one T cell receptor beta chain. What it recognizes is unknown. V lost 3 bases and J 1 base, leaving 24 bases between the germline ends. Germline lookup yields CDR1 LNHNV and CDR2 YYDKDF (reference sequence). The CDR3 has 19 residues. This entry belongs to a study of CD8+ T cells in alopecia areata. The wider study: The drug, oral tofacitinib, was given to treated patients at 5 to 10 mg twice daily. General study findings and limits: Lesional scalp exceeded normal scalp in clonality, especially in alopecia totalis/universalis. Against the mouse data, patients shared TCRs less clearly, possibly for HLA reasons.

Sequencing used cDNA as its template, made by extracting RNA and reverse transcribing it. Sequenced by immunoSEQ multiplex PCR; TCRdb stores in-frame clones only, minus some. This table has 11,000 or so clones, over 60% appearing once. The study team obtained lesional scalp punch biopsies and peripheral blood from alopecia areata patients. Sequenced sample: skin. This TCR derives from a human donor with alopecia areata. This rearrangement joins TRBV15 to TRBJ2-5, with D possibly TRBD1 on 7 matching bases. CDR3 DNA: TGTGCCACCAGCAGGTCCCCGCGTCAGGGGGGACTGATCCAAGAGACCCAGTACTTC. Encoded protein: CATSRSPRQGGLIQETQYF.